These T cell receptor beta chains were read from a single sample in a study of T cells in Graves' hyperthyroidism and ophthalmopathy. TCRdb called the multiplex PCR reads again in MiXCR, with one record for every CDR3 protein. The sample lists about 320,000 distinct CDR3 sequences; approximately 16% were seen once. Sequences were obtained from blood. These receptors were taken from a man between 25 and 39 years old with Graves' hyperthyroidism. CDR3s include the opening cysteine and the closing phenylalanine or tryptophan. The D gene is left open where the match is weak. Expanded clones are given a class, and other clones once, few, many or no size at all.

DNA	CDR3	D	size	V	J
TGCGCCAGCAGTGAATTTGGCGGGAGCACAGATACGCAGTATTTT	CASSEFGGSTDTQYF	.	.	TRBV6-1	TRBJ2-3
TGTGCCAGCAGCTTAGGGGACAGGGACAATGAGCAGTTCTTC	CASSLGDRDNEQFF	TRBD1	few	TRBV7-6	TRBJ2-1
TGTGCCAGTAGTGGGTCAGGGCGCGGTAACGAGCAGTACTTC	CASSGSGRGNEQYF	.	.	TRBV19	TRBJ2-7
TGTGCCAGCAGCCAAGGACTAGCGGGAACCTACGAGCAGTACTTC	CASSQGLAGTYEQYF	TRBD2	.	TRBV14	TRBJ2-7
TGTGCCAGCAGTCTGGAGGGGGGGATGAACACTGAAGCTTTCTTT	CASSLEGGMNTEAFF	.	.	TRBV7-6	TRBJ1-1
TGTGCCACCCGGGAGACAACGATCTATGGCTACACCTTC	CATRETTIYGYTF	.	few	TRBV19	TRBJ1-2
TGTGCCAGCAGCTTAGGATGGAGCGGGAGTATAACAGATACGCAGTATTTT	CASSLGWSGSITDTQYF	TRBD2	many	TRBV7-2	TRBJ2-3
TGTGCCAGCAGCTTAAGAGGGATTCCCTTCAATGAGCAGTTCTTC	CASSLRGIPFNEQFF	.	.	TRBV7-3	TRBJ2-1
TGTGCCAGCAGTTACTCGTTTAGCGGGGGCACCGGGGAGCTGTTTTTT	CASSYSFSGGTGELFF	TRBD2	few	TRBV6-5	TRBJ2-2
TGCAGTGCTAGGTCGACCGACTCCTACGAGCAGTACTTC	CSARSTDSYEQYF	.	many	TRBV20-1	TRBJ2-7
TGCAGTGCCCCCGGGACTAGCCACTACAATGAGCAGTTCTTC	CSAPGTSHYNEQFF	TRBD2	many	TRBV20-1	TRBJ2-1
TGTGCCAGCAGTTTAGCGGGAGAAGTGAAAGATACGCAGTATTTT	CASSLAGEVKDTQYF	TRBD2	many	TRBV6-1	TRBJ2-3
TGTGCCAGCAGTTTCCCCCAACCTCGACAGGGTTGGGGTAATGAAAAACTGTTTTTT	CASSFPQPRQGWGNEKLFF	TRBD1	many	TRBV28	TRBJ1-4
TGTGCCACCAGTGACCCTGGACGTGGGAATACGCAGTATTTT	CATSDPGRGNTQYF	.	.	TRBV24-1	TRBJ2-3
TGTGCCAGCAGCTTCGACCGGAGCTCCTACGAGCAGTACTTC	CASSFDRSSYEQYF	.	many	TRBV7-9	TRBJ2-7
TGTGCCAGCAGCCAAGAGGGGGGCCAGTTCTATGGCTACACCTTC	CASSQEGGQFYGYTF	.	.	TRBV14	TRBJ1-2
TGCGCCAGCAGCAGATCGGGAGGGGAAGAGACCCAGTACTTC	CASSRSGGEETQYF	TRBD2	.	TRBV5-1	TRBJ2-5
TGCAGTGCTAGGGTGACAGGGATCAATCAGCCCCAGCATTTT	CSARVTGINQPQHF	TRBD1	many	TRBV20-1	TRBJ1-5
TGTGCCAGCTCAGAATCGACATCTAGCGTGACAGTTCACACTGAAGCTTTCTTT	CASSESTSSVTVHTEAFF	.	many	TRBV18	TRBJ1-1
TGTGCCAGTAGAGACGACACTGGTGAGCAGTACTTC	CASRDDTGEQYF	.	.	TRBV19	TRBJ2-7
TGCAGTGCTCGGGGTGCGGGACAGGGGGGTTTCGGTAATCAGCCCCAGCATTTT	CSARGAGQGGFGNQPQHF	TRBD1	.	TRBV20-1	TRBJ1-5
TGTGCCAGCAGCTTGGAGGGCAGGGCTGGAAACACCATATATTTT	CASSLEGRAGNTIYF	.	.	TRBV5-8	TRBJ1-3
TGTGCCAGCTCACCGACGAGTGGAGACACTGAAGCTTTCTTT	CASSPTSGDTEAFF	.	.	TRBV18	TRBJ1-1
TGTGCCAGCGCAGAGGGAGCGTACACTGAAGCTTTCTTT	CASAEGAYTEAFF	.	many	TRBV3-1	TRBJ1-1
TGTGCCAGCAGCCAAGTCAGGGGGTCAGAAGCTTTCTTT	CASSQVRGSEAFF	TRBD1	many	TRBV3-1	TRBJ1-1
TGTGCCAGCAGCGTAAGTCCGGGAGGGGAGTGGAGGCACGAGCAGTACTTC	CASSVSPGGEWRHEQYF	TRBD2	.	TRBV9	TRBJ2-7
TGTGCCAGCAGTTCGCCGGGACATCCCTACGAGCAGTACTTC	CASSSPGHPYEQYF	.	many	TRBV28	TRBJ2-7
TGTGCCAGCACCTCGGGACTTCTAAGCTCCTACAATGAGCAGTTCTTC	CASTSGLLSSYNEQFF	.	few	TRBV12-3/TRBV12-4	TRBJ2-1
TGCGCCAGCAGCCATTTGGGGCAGGGAGTATTCGGGGAGCTGTTTTTT	CASSHLGQGVFGELFF	.	.	TRBV4-1	TRBJ2-2
TGTGCCAGCAGTTCTAACTCCGGACAGGGAAGTGAAAAACTGTTTTTT	CASSSNSGQGSEKLFF	TRBD1	many	TRBV12-3/TRBV12-4	TRBJ1-4
TGCGCCAGCAGCCGGTACGTTAGCCGGGACTTCATCAATGAGCAGTTCTTC	CASSRYVSRDFINEQFF	.	many	TRBV5-1	TRBJ2-1
TGTGCCAGCAGCCAGGGAGTAGCGGGAGGTAATGAGCAGTTCTTC	CASSQGVAGGNEQFF	TRBD2	many	TRBV7-2	TRBJ2-1
TGTGCCAGCAGCCCTCAGGGGGCCGGCAATGAGCAGTTCTTC	CASSPQGAGNEQFF	TRBD1	many	TRBV2	TRBJ2-1
TGTGCCAGCAGCTTGAGGACGGGGAGCTACGAGCAGTACTTC	CASSLRTGSYEQYF	.	many	TRBV5-6	TRBJ2-7
TGTGCCACCAGCCGACTAATGAACACTGAAGCTTTCTTT	CATSRLMNTEAFF	.	.	TRBV15	TRBJ1-1
TGCAGTGCTAGTAAGGGCGGGAGAACCCAGTTCTTC	CSASKGGRTQFF	TRBD2	many	TRBV20-1	TRBJ2-1
TGCGCCAGCAGTGTGCTAGCGGGAGGCCCTAGCACAGATACGCAGTATTTT	CASSVLAGGPSTDTQYF	TRBD2	.	TRBV10-2	TRBJ2-3
TGTGCCACCAGTGATTCCCGGGACAGGGCCTACGAGCAGTACTTC	CATSDSRDRAYEQYF	TRBD1	few	TRBV24-1	TRBJ2-7
TGTGCCAGCAGGGCTAGCGGGACTTATGGCAATGAGCAGTTCTTC	CASRASGTYGNEQFF	TRBD2	.	TRBV12-3/TRBV12-4	TRBJ2-1
TGCGCCAGCAGCCAAGGGGAGGGATTTCTGAGCTCCTACAATGAGCAGTTCTTC	CASSQGEGFLSSYNEQFF	TRBD2	many	TRBV4-1	TRBJ2-1
TGTGCCAGCAGCTCGTACGGGGGACTAGCGGACAATGAGCAGTTCTTC	CASSSYGGLADNEQFF	TRBD2	many	TRBV7-9	TRBJ2-1
TGTGCCAGCGATCTATCCGGGACTAATGAAAAACTGTTTTTT	CASDLSGTNEKLFF	.	.	TRBV6-1	TRBJ1-4
TGTGCCAGCAGTCCGGGGACGGTGAACACTGAAGCTTTCTTT	CASSPGTVNTEAFF	.	many	TRBV9	TRBJ1-1
TGTGCCAGCAGTTCGTCCAGGGATGGGAGCGAAAAACTGTTTTTT	CASSSSRDGSEKLFF	.	many	TRBV7-9	TRBJ1-4
TGCAGCGTCGGGAGACAGGGGGGGATCGAGACCCAGTACTTC	CSVGRQGGIETQYF	TRBD1	few	TRBV29-1	TRBJ2-5